This TCR beta chain stems from a study of blood T cell repertoires in COVID-19. Study as a whole: Material from acute and convalescent COVID-19 was sourced from the United States, Italy and Spain. T cells, B-cell-depleted T cells, or PBMCs supplied cDNA or gDNA.

Study processing details: Researchers report that nucleated cell counts were estimated from reference gene primer amplification. Assay: immunoSEQ multiplex PCR; the TCRdb copy retains only in-frame clones and omits some. That table is the source of V, J and clone size, and D and trimming were worked out from the DNA. The profile covers under 70,000 clones, with about 82% appearing a single time and over 7.5% taken by the ten largest. The CDR3 totals 11 residues. The V gene's germline CDR1 is MDHEN and CDR2 SYDVKM. V was cut by 5 bases and J by 10 bases, with 9 bases left in between. The clonotype comes from a human donor in a cohort sampled during active COVID-19. Sequencing was carried out using peripheral blood. The chain has TRBV28 and TRBJ2-1; possible D gene TRBD2, 6 bases. CDR3 in amino acids: CASSEREEQFF. The CDR3 DNA follows: TGTGCCAGCAGTGAACGGGAGGAGCAGTTCTTC.